This T cell receptor beta chain was captured by sequencing in a study of brain T cells in children with intractable seizures. Whole-study results and caveats: Patients' HCMV serostatus was unknown; virus specificity rests on CDR3 similarity alone.

The protocol was immunoSEQ multiplex PCR, while the TCRdb copy is restricted to in-frame clones and leaves out a portion. This table holds just under 65,000 clones, 90% to 97% found once. This CDR3 is built from 17 residues. The germline V gene has CDR1 SGHVS and CDR2 FNYEAQ. V gave up 5 bases and J gave up 0 bases, with 17 bases separating them. Comment on this clone: Its antigen remains unidentified.

Only cases whose brain tissue showed the highest T cell transcript signatures were sequenced. This clonotype was obtained from a boy under three years old with focal cortical dysplasia and intractable seizures. J is TRBJ1-3 and V is TRBV7-6; tentatively, D is TRBD1 (5 bases). This specimen was peripheral blood, taken at surgery. The CDR3 DNA follows: TGTGCCAGCAGCCTGAAATCATCGACAGTCTCTGGAAACACCATATATTTT. It codes for CASSLKSSTVSGNTIYF.